Below, one TCR beta chain is given with its context. Antigen: not known. TCRdb recomputed calls from the reads with MiXCR, one row per CDR3 protein. This repertoire shows about 85,000 distinct CDR3 sequences, 45% to 50% found once; its top ten account for roughly 93%. The CDR3 consists of 12 residues. CDR1 and CDR2 (germline): SGHVT, SQSDAQ. Deletions cut 5 bases from V and 5 bases from J, with 6 bases between. This record comes from a study of T cell repertoires in cytomegalovirus infection. Study-level background: The authors relied on CMV epitopes, both recently identified HLA-C-restricted and well-studied HLA-B-restricted. Study outcomes and limitations: Summed frequency of shared TCR beta families picked out CMV carriers who also had the relevant HLA. Predominance within the ex vivo response was attributable to HLA-C-restricted CMV-specific TCR beta clonotypes.

Sample: CD8+ T cells from cultured PBMCs, taken from culture after CMV antigen stimulation. The chain uses TRBV7-4 and TRBJ2-2; D is unresolved. The sequence was obtained from a human donor in good health (CMV status not recorded). Some clones in this sample may be carry-over from other donors' samples. This CDR3 reads CASSPSTGELFF. In DNA, the CDR3 is TGTGCCAGCAGCCCTAGTACCGGGGAGCTGTTTTTT. Looking up the rest from reference TRBV7-4 and TRBJ2-2 gives the full variable domain: GAGVSQSPRYKVAKRGRDVALRCDSISGHVTLYWYRQTLGQGSEVLTYSQSDAQRDKSGRPSGRFSAERPERSVSTLKIQRTEQGDSAVYLCASSPSTGELFFGEGSRLTVL.